Only a few counts were recorded for the clone carrying this T cell receptor beta chain. Its antigen is still unknown. Alongside a J-beta primer mix, a sample-barcoded 5' primer served in a second PCR lasting roughly 7 to 12 cycles. TCRdb reprocessed the 5' RACE reads via MiXCR and lists one record per CDR3 protein. The data contain fewer than 2 million distinct CDR3 sequences, around 42% of them singletons. The data are from a study of blood T cells in healthy people across ages. The V and J ends lost 3 bases and 4 bases respectively, with 6 bases between them. Germline V lookup: CDR1 SQVTM, CDR2 ANQGSEA. The CDR3 length is 12 residues. The study, taken as a whole, reports: Roughly linear age-related decline in beta diversity appeared, significant by age roughly 40. Shifts in expanded clonotypes may have been confounded by donor CMV status, which was unknown.

This TCR came from a human donor in good health. What was sequenced was blood. This chain connects TRBV29-1 to TRBJ1-4; TRBD1 is a possible D gene (5 bases). The CDR3 protein is CSVDGGNEKLFF. The CDR3 region has the DNA TGCAGCGTTGACGGGGGTAATGAAAAACTGTTTTTT.